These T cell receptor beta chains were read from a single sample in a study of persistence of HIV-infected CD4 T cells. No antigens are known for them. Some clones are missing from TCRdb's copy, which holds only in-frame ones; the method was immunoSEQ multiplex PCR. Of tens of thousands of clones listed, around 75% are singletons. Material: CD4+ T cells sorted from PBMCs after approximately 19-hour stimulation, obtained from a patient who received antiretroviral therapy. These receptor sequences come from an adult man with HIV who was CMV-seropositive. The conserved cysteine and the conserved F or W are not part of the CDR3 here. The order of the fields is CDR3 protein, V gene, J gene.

CDR3aa: ASSLAGSESETQY
v_gene: TRBV6-5
j_gene: TRBJ2-5

CDR3aa: ASSSLSSESSPLH
v_gene: TRBV6-5
j_gene: TRBJ1-6

CDR3aa: AISELGGRNTGELF
v_gene: TRBV10-3
j_gene: TRBJ2-2

CDR3aa: ASDDTFTGELF
v_gene: TRBV6-5
j_gene: TRBJ2-2

CDR3aa: ASRPSGRYTGELF
v_gene: TRBV6-2/TRBV6-3
j_gene: TRBJ2-2

CDR3aa: SASFRETQY
v_gene: TRBV20-1
j_gene: TRBJ2-5

CDR3aa: ASSESTGGYYGYT
v_gene: TRBV6-1
j_gene: TRBJ1-2

CDR3aa: ASSSTAGGQPQH
v_gene: TRBV27
j_gene: TRBJ1-5

CDR3aa: ASSYYKNIQY
v_gene: TRBV6-6
j_gene: TRBJ2-4

CDR3aa: ASSRDTPTNEKLF
v_gene: TRBV5-1
j_gene: TRBJ1-4

CDR3aa: ASSTGTDPAYEQY
v_gene: TRBV5-5
j_gene: TRBJ2-7

CDR3aa: ASSVGLTGGDGRYT
v_gene: TRBV9
j_gene: TRBJ1-2

CDR3aa: SVSGDSSTDTQY
v_gene: TRBV29-1
j_gene: TRBJ2-3